Sequencing of this T cell receptor beta chain was carried out in a study of cytomegalovirus exposure and HLA in healthy donors. Study-wide results and caveats: Analysis was carried out at a later point, and it linked a missense DCLRE1C variant to TCR beta V- and J-gene trimming.

PCR employed 60 Vbeta and 13 Jbeta primers. The data were produced by immunoSEQ multiplex PCR, yet TCRdb's version contains in-frame clones alone and is incomplete. The data show approximately 110,000 clones, about 80% seen once. Comments on this clone: Antigen specificity is unknown.

The CDR3 loop spans 14 amino acids. The germline V gene encodes CDR1 SGDLS and CDR2 YYNGEE. V lost 3 bases to trimming and J lost 5 bases, with 14 bases between them. The sample consisted of PBMCs. The chain uses TRBV9 and TRBJ1-2, with D perhaps matching TRBD1 (5 bases). The receptor's source is a middle-aged man in good health and CMV-seronegative. CDR3 in DNA: TGTGCCAGCAGCGATGGGGGGGGTTCATATGGCTACACCTTC. Translating it yields CASSDGGGSYGYTF.